The entry below describes one T cell receptor (beta chain). The V and J ends lost 1 base and 4 bases respectively, with 10 bases between them. The germline gives CDR1 SGDLS, CDR2 YYNGEE. The CDR3 consists of 14 residues. These data belong to a study of blood T cell repertoires in COVID-19. Study background: COVID-19 samples collected from the United States, Italy and Spain covered acute and convalescent phases. T cells, B-cell-depleted T cells, or PBMCs supplied cDNA or gDNA.

Participant ages covered about 18 to 100 years across 25 or so US areas. Participants had their cohort set by participant-reported clinical history. The repertoire was sequenced with immunoSEQ multiplex PCR; TCRdb's copy has only in-frame clones and lacks some. The repertoire has around 340,000 clones, approximately 86% of them found once; the top ten carry around 4.2%. The origin of this receptor is a woman aged 40 to 49 with acute COVID-19. The chain has TRBV9 and TRBJ2-3; D remains unclear. Input material: PBMCs or T cells enriched from blood (not recorded which). The CDR3 DNA reads as TGTGCCAGCAGCGTAATGGCCCGCCCAGATACGCAGTATTTT. Translation: CASSVMARPDTQYF.